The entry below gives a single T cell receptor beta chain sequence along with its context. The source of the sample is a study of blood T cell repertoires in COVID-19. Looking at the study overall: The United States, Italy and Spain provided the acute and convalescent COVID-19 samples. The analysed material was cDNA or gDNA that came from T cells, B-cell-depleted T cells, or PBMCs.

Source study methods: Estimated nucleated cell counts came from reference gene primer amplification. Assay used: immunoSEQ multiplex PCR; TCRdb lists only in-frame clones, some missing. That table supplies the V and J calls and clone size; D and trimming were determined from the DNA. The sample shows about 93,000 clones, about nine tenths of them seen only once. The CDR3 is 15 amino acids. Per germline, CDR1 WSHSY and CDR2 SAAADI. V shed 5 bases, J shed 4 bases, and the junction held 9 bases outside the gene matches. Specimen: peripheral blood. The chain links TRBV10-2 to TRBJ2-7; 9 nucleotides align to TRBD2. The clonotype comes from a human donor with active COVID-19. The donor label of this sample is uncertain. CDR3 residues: CASSRVAGAGYEQYF. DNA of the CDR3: TGCGCCAGCAGTCGGGTAGCGGGGGCGGGGTACGAGCAGTACTTC.